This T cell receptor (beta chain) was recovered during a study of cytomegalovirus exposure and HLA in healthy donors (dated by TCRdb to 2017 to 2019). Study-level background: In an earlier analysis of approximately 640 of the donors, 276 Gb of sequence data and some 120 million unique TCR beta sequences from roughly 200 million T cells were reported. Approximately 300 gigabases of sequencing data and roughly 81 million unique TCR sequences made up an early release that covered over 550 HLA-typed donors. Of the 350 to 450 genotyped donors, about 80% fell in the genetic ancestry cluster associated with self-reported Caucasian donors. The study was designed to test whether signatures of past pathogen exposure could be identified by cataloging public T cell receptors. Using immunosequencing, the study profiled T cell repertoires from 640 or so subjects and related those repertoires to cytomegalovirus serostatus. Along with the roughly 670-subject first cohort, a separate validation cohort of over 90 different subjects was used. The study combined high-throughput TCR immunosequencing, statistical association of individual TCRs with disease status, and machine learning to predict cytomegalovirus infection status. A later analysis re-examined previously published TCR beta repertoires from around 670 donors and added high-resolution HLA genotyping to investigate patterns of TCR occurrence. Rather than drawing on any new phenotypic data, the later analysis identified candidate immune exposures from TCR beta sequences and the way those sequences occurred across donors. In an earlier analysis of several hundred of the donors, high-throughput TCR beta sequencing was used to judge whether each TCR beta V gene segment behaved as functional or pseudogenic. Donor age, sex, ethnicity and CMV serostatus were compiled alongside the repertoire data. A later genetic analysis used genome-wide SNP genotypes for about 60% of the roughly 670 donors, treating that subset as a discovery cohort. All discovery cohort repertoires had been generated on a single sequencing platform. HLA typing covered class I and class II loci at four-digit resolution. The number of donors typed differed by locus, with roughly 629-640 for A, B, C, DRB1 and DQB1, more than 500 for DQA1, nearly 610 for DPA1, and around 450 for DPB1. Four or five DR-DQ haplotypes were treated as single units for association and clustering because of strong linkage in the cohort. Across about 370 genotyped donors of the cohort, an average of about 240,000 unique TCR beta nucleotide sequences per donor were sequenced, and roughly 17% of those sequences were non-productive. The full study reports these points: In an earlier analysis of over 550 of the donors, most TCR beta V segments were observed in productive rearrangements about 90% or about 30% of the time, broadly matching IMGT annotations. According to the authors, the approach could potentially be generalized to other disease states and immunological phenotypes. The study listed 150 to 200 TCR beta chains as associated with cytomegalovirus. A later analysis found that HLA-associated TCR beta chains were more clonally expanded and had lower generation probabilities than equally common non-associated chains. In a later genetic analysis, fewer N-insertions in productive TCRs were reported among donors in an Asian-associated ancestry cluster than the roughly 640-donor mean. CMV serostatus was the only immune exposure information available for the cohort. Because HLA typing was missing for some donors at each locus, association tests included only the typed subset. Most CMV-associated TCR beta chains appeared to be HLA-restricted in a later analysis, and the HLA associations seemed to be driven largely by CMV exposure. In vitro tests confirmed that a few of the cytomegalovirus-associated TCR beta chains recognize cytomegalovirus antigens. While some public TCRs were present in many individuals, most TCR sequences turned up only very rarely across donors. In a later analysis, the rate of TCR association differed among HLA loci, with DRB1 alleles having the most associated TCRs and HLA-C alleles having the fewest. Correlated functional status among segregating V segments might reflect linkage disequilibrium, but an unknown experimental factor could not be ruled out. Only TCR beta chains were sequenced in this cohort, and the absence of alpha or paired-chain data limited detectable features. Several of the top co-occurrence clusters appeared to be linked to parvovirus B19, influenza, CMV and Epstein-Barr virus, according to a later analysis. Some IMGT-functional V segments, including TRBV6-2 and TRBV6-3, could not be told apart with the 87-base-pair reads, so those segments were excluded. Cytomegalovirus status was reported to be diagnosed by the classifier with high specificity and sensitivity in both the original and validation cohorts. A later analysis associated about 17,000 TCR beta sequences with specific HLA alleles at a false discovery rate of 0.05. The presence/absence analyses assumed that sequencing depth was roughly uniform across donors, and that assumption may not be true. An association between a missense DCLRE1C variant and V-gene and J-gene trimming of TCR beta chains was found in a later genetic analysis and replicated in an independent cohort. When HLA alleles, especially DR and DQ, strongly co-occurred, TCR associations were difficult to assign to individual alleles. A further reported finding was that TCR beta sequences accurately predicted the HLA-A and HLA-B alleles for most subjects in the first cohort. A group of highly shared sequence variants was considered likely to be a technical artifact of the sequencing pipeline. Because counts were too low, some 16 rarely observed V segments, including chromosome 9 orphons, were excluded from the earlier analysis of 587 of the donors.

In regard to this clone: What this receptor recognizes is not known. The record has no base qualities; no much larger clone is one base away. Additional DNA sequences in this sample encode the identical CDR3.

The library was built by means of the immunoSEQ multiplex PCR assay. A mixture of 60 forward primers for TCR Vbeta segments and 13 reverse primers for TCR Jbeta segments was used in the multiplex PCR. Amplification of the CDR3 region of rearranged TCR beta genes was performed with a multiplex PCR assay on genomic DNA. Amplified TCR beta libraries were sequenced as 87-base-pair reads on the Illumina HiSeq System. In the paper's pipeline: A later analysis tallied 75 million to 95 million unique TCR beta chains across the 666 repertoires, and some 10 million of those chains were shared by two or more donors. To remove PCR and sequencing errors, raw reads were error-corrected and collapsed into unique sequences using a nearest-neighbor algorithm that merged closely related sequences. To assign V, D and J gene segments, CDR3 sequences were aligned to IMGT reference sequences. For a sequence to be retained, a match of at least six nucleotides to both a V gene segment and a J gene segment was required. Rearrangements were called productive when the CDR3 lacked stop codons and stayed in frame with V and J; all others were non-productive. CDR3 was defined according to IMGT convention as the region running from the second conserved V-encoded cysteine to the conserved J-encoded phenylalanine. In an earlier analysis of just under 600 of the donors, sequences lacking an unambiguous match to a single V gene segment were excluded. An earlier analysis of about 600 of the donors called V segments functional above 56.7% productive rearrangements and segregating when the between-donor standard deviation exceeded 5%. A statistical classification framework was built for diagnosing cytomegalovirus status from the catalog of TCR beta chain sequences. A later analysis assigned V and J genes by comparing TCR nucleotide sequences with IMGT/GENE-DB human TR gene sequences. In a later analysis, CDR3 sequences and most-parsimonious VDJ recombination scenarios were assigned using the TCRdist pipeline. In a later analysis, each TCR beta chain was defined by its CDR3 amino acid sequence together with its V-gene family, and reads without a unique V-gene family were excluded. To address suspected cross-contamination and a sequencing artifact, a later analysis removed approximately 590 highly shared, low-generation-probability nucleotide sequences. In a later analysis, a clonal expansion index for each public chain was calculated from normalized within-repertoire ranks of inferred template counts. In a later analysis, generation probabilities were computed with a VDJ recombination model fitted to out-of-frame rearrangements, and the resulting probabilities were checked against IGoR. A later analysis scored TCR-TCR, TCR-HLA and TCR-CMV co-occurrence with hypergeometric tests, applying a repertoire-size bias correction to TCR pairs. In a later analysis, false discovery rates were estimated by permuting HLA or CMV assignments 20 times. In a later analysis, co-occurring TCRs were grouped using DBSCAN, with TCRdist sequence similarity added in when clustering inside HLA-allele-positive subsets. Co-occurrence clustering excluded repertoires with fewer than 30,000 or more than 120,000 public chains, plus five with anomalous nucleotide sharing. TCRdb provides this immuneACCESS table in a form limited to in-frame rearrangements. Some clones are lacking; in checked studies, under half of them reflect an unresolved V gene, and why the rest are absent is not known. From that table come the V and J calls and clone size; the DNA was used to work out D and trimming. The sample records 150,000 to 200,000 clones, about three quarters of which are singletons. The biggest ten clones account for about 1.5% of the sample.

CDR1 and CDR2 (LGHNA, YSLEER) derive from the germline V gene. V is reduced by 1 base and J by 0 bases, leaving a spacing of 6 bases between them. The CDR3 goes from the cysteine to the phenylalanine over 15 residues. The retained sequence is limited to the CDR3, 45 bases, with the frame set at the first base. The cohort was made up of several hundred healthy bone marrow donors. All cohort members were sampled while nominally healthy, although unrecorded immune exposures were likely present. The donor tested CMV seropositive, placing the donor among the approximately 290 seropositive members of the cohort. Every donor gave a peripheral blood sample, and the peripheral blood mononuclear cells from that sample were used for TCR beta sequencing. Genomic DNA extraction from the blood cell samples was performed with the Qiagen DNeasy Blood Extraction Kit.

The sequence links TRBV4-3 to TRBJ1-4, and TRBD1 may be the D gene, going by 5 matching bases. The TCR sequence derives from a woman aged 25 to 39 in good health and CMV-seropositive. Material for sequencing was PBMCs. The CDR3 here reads CASSQGGATNEKLFF. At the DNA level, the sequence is TGCGCCAGCAGCCAAGGGGGGGCAACTAATGAAAAACTGTTTTTT.